This T cell receptor (beta chain) was sequenced for a study of post-analysis software for immune sequencing data. Study context: Disease courses included relapsing-remitting, secondary progressive and progressive-relapsing multiple sclerosis.

The germline CDR1 and CDR2 sequences are DFQATT and SNEGSKA (reference sequence). The CDR3 covers 13 residues. V lost 0 bases to trimming and J lost 0 bases, with 4 bases between them. Study observations and caveats: In patients, TRBV5-6, TRBV5-1 and TRBV20-1 belonged to five TRBV segments found more frequently than in controls.

Note on this clonotype: Its antigen is undetermined.

Built from TCR beta cDNA, the libraries had unique molecular identifiers in them. Each CDR3 protein is one row after TCRdb ran MiXCR on the PCR reads. Here the sample spans hundreds of thousands of distinct CDR3 sequences, roughly 50% being singletons. The TCR comes from a girl between 10 and 17 years old with multiple sclerosis. Sequenced material: blood. The chain couples TRBV20-1 to TRBJ2-3; D not certain. In nucleotides, the CDR3 is TGCAGTGCTAGAGATAAAAGCACAGATACGCAGTATTTT. The encoded protein is CSARDKSTDTQYF.